This TCR beta chain was recorded in a study of coeliac disease. The study's findings and limits: Lamina propria and intraepithelial cell fractions may contain each other's cells. Active celiac intraepithelial and lamina propria samples had lower TRB and TRG clonality than control samples.

Each fraction contributed one roughly 520,000-cell aliquot for sequencing. Data came from immunoSEQ multiplex PCR; TCRdb stores just in-frame clones and leaves some out. The sample holds approximately 1,200 clones; around three fifths are singletons and the top ten take just under 30%. Per the germline V gene, CDR1 is SEHNR and CDR2 is FQNEAQ (reference sequence). CDR3 length: 19 amino acids. Losses at the gene ends were 5 bases for V and 0 bases for J; bases not matched to a gene: 13. On this clone itself: Its antigen is not known.

This clonotype was obtained from an older man without celiac disease. Sequencing was carried out using intraepithelial lymphocytes from the gut. V usage is TRBV7-9 and J usage is TRBJ2-3, with 11 bases that match TRBD2. CDR3 DNA sequence: TGTGCCAGCAGCCCAAAGAACCCACTAGCGGGGGCGAGCACAGATACGCAGTATTTT. Amino acids: CASSPKNPLAGASTDTQYF.